These 5 T cell receptor beta chains came from one sample sequenced in a study of blood T cell repertoires in COVID-19 (dated by TCRdb to about 2020). Library generation was performed with the immunoSEQ multiplex PCR assay. The clones in this table, taken by TCRdb from immuneACCESS, are in-frame only. Not every clone is retained; where verified, under half of the shortfall comes from an unresolved V gene, and the cause of the rest is unknown. The sample table holds over 110,000 clones, of which 80% to 85% were seen once. Around 8.2% of the sample lies in the top ten. What was sequenced was peripheral blood. The source of these receptors is a human donor in a cohort sampled during active COVID-19.

The chain couples TRBV29-1 to TRBJ1-4, with 8 positions matching TRBD1. Per the germline V gene, CDR1 is SQVTM and CDR2 is ANQGSEA. The V segment lost 6 bases and the J segment 4 bases; nucleotides outside the gene matches: 10. This CDR3 contains 15 residues. Here the CDR3 reads CSVSRRQGLNEKLFF. The CDR3 nucleotides are TGCAGCGTATCCAGACGACAGGGGCTTAATGAAAAACTGTTTTTT.

The chain couples TRBV30 to TRBJ2-1; D is ambiguous. V was clipped by 8 bases and J by 10 bases, with 12 bases between them. Germline CDR1 reads GTSNPN; CDR2 reads SVGIG (reference sequence). CDR3 length: 10 residues. This chain's CDR3 is CAVSQREQFF. The CDR3 nucleotides read TGTGCCGTTTCCCAGAGGGAGCAGTTCTTC.

The chain recombines TRBV5-1 with TRBJ2-7; tentatively, D is TRBD1 (6 bases). Trimming took off 4 bases at V and 2 bases at J, with 13 bases between the two ends. CDR1 and CDR2 (germline): SGHRS, YFSETQ. This CDR3 has 14 residues. CDR3 protein: CASSKGQGPYEQYF. The CDR3 DNA reads as TGCGCCAGCAGCAAGGGCCAGGGGCCCTACGAGCAGTACTTC. Based on the CDR3 plus reference TRBV5-1 and TRBJ2-7, the full variable domain is KAGVTQTPRYLIKTRGQQVTLSCSPISGHRSVSWYQQTPGQGLQFLFEYFSETQRNKGNFPGRFSGRQFSNSRSEMNVSTLELGDSALYLCASSKGQGPYEQYFGPGTRLTVT.

The chain links TRBV28 to TRBJ1-2; D possibly corresponds to TRBD1 (5 bases). Germline V gives CDR1 MDHEN, CDR2 SYDVKM. This CDR3 is built from 13 residues. The V and J ends lost 2 bases and 6 bases respectively, with 10 bases between them. The CDR3 sequence: CASSLVRQNGYTF. CDR3 in DNA: TGTGCCAGCAGTTTAGTCAGACAGAATGGCTACACCTTC.

The chain couples TRBV18 to TRBJ1-3; no firm D call. The V gene lost 0 bases and the J gene lost 0 bases, with 6 bases spanning the gap. This CDR3 is 15 amino acids long. Germline CDR1 reads KGHSH; CDR2 reads LQKENI. CDR3 bases: TGTGCCAGCTCACCACCGGCCAGCTCTGGAAACACCATATATTTT. This gives the protein CASSPPASSGNTIYF.